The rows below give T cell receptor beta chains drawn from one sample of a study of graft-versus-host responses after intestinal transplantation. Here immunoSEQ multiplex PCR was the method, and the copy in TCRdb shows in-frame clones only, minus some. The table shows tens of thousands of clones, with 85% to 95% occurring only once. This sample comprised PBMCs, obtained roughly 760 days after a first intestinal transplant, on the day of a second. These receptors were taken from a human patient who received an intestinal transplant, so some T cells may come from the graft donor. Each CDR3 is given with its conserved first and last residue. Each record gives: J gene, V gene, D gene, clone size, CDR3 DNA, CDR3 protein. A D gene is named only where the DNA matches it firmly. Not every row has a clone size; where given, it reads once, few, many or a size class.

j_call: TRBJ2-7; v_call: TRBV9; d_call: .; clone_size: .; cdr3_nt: TGTGCCAGCAGCGTAGGGCCAGGATTCAACTACGAGCAGTACTTC; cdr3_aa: CASSVGPGFNYEQYF
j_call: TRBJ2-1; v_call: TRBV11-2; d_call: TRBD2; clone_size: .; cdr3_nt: TGTGCCAGCAGCATGTCGAGCGGGAGGGCTAACAATGAGCAGTTCTTC; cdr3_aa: CASSMSSGRANNEQFF
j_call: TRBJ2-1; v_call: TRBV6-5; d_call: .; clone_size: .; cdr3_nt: TGTGCCAGCAGTTACAACCCGCAGTACAATGAGCAGTTCTTC; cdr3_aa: CASSYNPQYNEQFF
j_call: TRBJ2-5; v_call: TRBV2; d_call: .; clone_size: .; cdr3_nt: TGTGCCATCTCTACAGGGAACCAAGAGACCCAGTACTTC; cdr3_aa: CAISTGNQETQYF
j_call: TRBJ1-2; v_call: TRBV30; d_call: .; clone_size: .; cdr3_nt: TGTGCCTGGAGAAGGATACTCTATGGCTACACCTTC; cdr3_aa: CAWRRILYGYTF
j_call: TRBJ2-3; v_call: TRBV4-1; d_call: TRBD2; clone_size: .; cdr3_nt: TGCGCCAGCAGCCAACCACTAGCGGTCGGGGGGACAGATACGCAGTATTTT; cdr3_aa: CASSQPLAVGGTDTQYF
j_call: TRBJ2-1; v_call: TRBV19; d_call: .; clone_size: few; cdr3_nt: TGTGCCAGTAGGGATTTACTCTACAATGAGCAGTTCTTC; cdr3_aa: CASRDLLYNEQFF
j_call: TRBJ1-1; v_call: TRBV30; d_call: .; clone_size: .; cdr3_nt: TGTGCCTGGGGGCAGATTCATCGTGCTTTCTTT; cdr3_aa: CAWGQIHRAFF
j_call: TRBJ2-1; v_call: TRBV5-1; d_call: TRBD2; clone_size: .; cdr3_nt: TGCGCCAGCAGCTGGGGTGCCGGGACTAGCGGGAGAAATGAGCAGTTCTTC; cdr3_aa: CASSWGAGTSGRNEQFF
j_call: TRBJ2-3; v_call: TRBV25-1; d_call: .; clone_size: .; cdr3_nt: TGTGCCAGCAGTGAAGGGGGGGCAGGGGTAACAGATACGCAGTATTTT; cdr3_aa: CASSEGGAGVTDTQYF